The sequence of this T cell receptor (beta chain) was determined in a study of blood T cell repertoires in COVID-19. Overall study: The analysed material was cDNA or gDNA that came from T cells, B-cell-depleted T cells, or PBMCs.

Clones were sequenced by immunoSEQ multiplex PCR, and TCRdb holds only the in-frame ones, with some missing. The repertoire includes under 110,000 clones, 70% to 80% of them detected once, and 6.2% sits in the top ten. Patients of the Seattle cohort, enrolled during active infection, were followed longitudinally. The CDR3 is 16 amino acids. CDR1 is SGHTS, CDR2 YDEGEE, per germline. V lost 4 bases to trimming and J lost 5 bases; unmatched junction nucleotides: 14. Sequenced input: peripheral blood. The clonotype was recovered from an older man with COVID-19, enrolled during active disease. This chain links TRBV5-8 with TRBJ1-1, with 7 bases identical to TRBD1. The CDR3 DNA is TGTGCCAGCAGCACATGGGACAGCCCCCGAGGGACTGAAGCTTTCTTT. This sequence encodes CASSTWDSPRGTEAFF.